The 8 T cell receptor beta chains in this list originate from one sample, sequenced in a study of post-analysis software for immune sequencing data. The authors incorporated unique molecular identifiers into the TCR beta cDNA libraries. TCRdb used MiXCR to reprocess the PCR reads, holding one entry per CDR3 protein. The sample shows about 160,000 distinct CDR3 sequences, about 37% of them seen only once. The starting material was blood, obtained after autologous hematopoietic stem cell transplantation. The receptor set was obtained from a girl aged 5-17 years with multiple sclerosis.

The chain joins TRBV6-4 to TRBJ2-3; TRBD1 aligns across 8 bases. This CDR3 contains 14 residues. Germline V gene data show CDR1 as MRHNA and CDR2 as SNTAGT. V trimming: 3 bases; J trimming: 6 bases; junction bases outside the gene matches: 5. The CDR3 sequence is CASSDPGGRDTQYF. The CDR3 DNA reads TGTGCCAGCAGTGATCCAGGGGGCAGGGATACGCAGTATTTT.

This clonotype was seen a handful of times. The V gene is TRBV12-3 or TRBV12-4, the J gene TRBJ1-5, with 7 bases identical to TRBD1. The CDR3 length is 15 residues. Trimming removed 2 bases from V and 5 bases from J; junction bases left unmatched: 6. As DNA, the CDR3 is TGTGCCAGCAGTTTATCCCAAACAGGGGATCAGCCCCAGCATTTT. This codes for CASSLSQTGDQPQHF.

This clonotype was found a few times. A much larger clone is a single base away; this may be a read error. The rearrangement uses TRBV7-9 and TRBJ2-1; 9 nucleotides line up with TRBD2. V trimming: 3 bases; J trimming: 9 bases; junction bases outside the gene matches: 12. The CDR3 contains 16 residues. Per germline, CDR1 SEHNR and CDR2 FQNEAQ (reference sequence). CDR3 nucleotide sequence: TGTGCCAGCAGCTTGACGACTAGCGGCCCGTTCGGTGAGCAGTTCTTC. Amino acid sequence: CASSLTTSGPFGEQFF.

This rearrangement joins TRBV28 to TRBJ2-7; TRBD2 matches 7 bases. The germline V gene has CDR1 MDHEN and CDR2 SYDVKM. The junction had 5 bases not matched to a gene; V was cut back by 3 bases and J by 0 bases. The CDR3 runs 15 residues. CDR3 in DNA: TGTGCCAGCAGTTTTAGCGGGCATAACTCCTACGAGCAGTACTTC. This translates into CASSFSGHNSYEQYF.

The chain uses TRBV20-1 and TRBJ2-5; D may be TRBD1 or TRBD2 (5 bases each). The germline CDR1 and CDR2 sequences are DFQATT and SNEGSKA (reference sequence). The CDR3 totals 16 residues. Trimming shortened V by 0 bases and J by 4 bases, and 18 bases separated the two germline ends. CDR3 amino acids: CSARDFRGDPGETQYF. Written as DNA, the CDR3 is TGCAGTGCTAGAGATTTCCGGGGCGACCCCGGAGAGACCCAGTACTTC.

Concerning this clonotype: With a much larger clone just one base away, this may be a read error. The chain joins TRBV28 to TRBJ2-7; TRBD2 matches at 9 bases. With 11 bases clipped from V and 1 base from J, the junction kept 12 bases outside the gene matches. CDR1 is MDHEN, CDR2 SYDVKM, per germline. The length of the CDR3 is 15 residues. This chain's CDR3 is CAGKHQLAGSYEQYF. For the CDR3, the DNA is TGTGCCGGCAAACACCAGCTAGCGGGATCCTACGAGCAGTACTTC.

This clonotype was counted many times. The CDR3 reads CASSQELGEQYF. DNA for the CDR3: TGTGCCAGCAGCCAGGAGTTGGGGGAGCAGTACTTC. The J gene is TRBJ2-7, the V gene TRBV7-9; D unresolved. Germline V lookup: CDR1 SEHNR, CDR2 FQNEAQ (reference sequence). The ends were cut back, 5 bases at V and 7 bases at J, with 12 bases in the middle. CDR3 length: 12 residues.

The gene calls are TRBV3-1 and TRBJ2-1; D gene uncertain. The CDR3 covers 13 residues. Trimming took 0 bases from V and 8 from J, leaving 8 bases between them. Germline V gene sequence: CDR1 LGHDT, CDR2 YNNKEL (reference sequence). The CDR3 DNA follows: TGTGCCAGCAGCCAAGAACCCGGCCATGAGCAGTTCTTC. Its protein is CASSQEPGHEQFF.